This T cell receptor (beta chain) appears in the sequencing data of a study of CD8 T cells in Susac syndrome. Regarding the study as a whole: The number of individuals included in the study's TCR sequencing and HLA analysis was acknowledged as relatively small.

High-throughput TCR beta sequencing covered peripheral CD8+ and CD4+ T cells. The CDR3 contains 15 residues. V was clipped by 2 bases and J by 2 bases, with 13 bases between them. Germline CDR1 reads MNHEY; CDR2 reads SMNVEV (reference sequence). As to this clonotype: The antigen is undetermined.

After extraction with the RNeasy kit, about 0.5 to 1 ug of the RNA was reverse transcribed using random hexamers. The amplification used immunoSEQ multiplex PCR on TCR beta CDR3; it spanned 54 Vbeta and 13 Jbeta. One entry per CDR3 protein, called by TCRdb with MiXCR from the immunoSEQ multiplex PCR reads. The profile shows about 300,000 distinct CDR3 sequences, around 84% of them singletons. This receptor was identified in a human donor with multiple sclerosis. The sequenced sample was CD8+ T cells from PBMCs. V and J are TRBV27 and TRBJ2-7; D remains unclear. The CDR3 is CASSLPLGPAYEQYF. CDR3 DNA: TGTGCCAGCAGTTTACCCCTCGGGCCCGCCTACGAGCAGTACTTC.